The 8 T cell receptor beta chains presented below share a single source sample, sequenced in a study of blood T cells in healthy people across ages. For the second PCR, which ran for about 7 to 11 cycles, a sample-barcoded 5' primer and a J-beta primer mix were used. TCRdb called the 5' RACE reads again in MiXCR, with one record for every CDR3 protein. Found here are about 640,000 distinct CDR3 sequences, 58% of them singletons; the top ten hold approximately 40%. Sequencing was carried out using blood. Source of these receptors: a man in his sixties in good health.

This clonotype was recorded a few times. V gene TRBV5-6 combines with J gene TRBJ2-5; 9 nucleotides line up with TRBD2. The CDR3 is 16 residues long. J lost 1 base, V lost 1 base, and 5 bases had no gene match. Germline CDR1 is SGHDT and CDR2 is YYEEEE. CDR3 amino acids: CASSLLLAGPQETQYF. In nucleotides, the CDR3 is TGTGCCAGCAGCTTGTTGCTAGCGGGGCCCCAAGAGACCCAGTACTTC. Full variable domain (outside the CDR3, taken from reference TRBV5-6 and TRBJ2-5): DAGVTQSPTHLIKTRGQQVTLRCSPKSGHDTVSWYQQALGQGPQFIFQYYEEEERQRGNFPDRFSGHQFPNYSSELNVNALLLGDSALYLCASSLLLAGPQETQYFGPGTRLLVL.

This chain uses TRBV20-1 with TRBJ2-3; D is unclear. This CDR3 spans 14 amino acids. V was cut by 3 bases and J by 0 bases, with 10 bases left in between. CDR1 DFQATT and CDR2 SNEGSKA come from the germline V gene (reference sequence). CDR3 sequence (DNA): TGCAGTGCTAGCGAATTCCCTAGCACAGATACGCAGTATTTT. This encodes CSASEFPSTDTQYF.

V and J are TRBV6-5 and TRBJ2-5; D gene unclear. The J call may be in error: the DNA end matches TRBJ2-7 better. The CDR3 extends over 14 amino acids. The V gene's germline CDR1 is MNHEY and CDR2 SVGAGI. CDR3 amino acids: CAASSRLGSYEQYF. CDR3 nucleotide sequence: TGTGCCGCCTCGAGTCGTCTGGGCTCCTACGAGCAGTACTTC.

This clonotype was seen a few times. The J gene is TRBJ2-5, the V gene TRBV2; 7 positions match TRBD2. CDR1 SNHLY and CDR2 FYNNEI come from the germline V gene. The V and J ends lost 7 bases and 1 base, in that order; junction bases with no gene match: 12. This CDR3 spans 16 amino acids. In DNA form, the CDR3 reads TGTGCCAGCACCCGAGGACTAGAAGGATTCCAAGAGACCCAGTACTTC. Residues: CASTRGLEGFQETQYF.

The gene calls are TRBV12-3 or TRBV12-4 and TRBJ1-1, with a tentative D call TRBD1 (5 bases). Trimming left V 6 bases short and J 2 bases short, with 16 bases between. The CDR3 totals 15 residues. In DNA, the CDR3 is TGTGCCAGCAGCCAGACAGCCTCTGGTAACACTGAAGCTTTCTTT. Protein product: CASSQTASGNTEAFF.

The chain links TRBV4-1 to TRBJ2-4; 11 bases map to TRBD2. The J call is doubtful: the DNA matches TRBJ2-5 better. The CDR3 is 17 residues long. Germline V gene sequence: CDR1 MGHRA, CDR2 YSYEKL. CDR3 loop: CASSQVQLAGGQETQYF. The CDR3 DNA reads as TGCGCCAGCAGCCAAGTCCAGCTAGCGGGGGGCCAAGAGACCCAGTACTTC.

This clonotype was seen only a few times. The chain is built from TRBV4-1 and TRBJ1-1, with D possibly matching TRBD1 (5 bases). Trimming took 0 bases from V and 3 from J, leaving 8 bases between them. The CDR3 totals 14 residues. The germline CDR1 and CDR2 sequences are MGHRA and YSYEKL. This chain's CDR3 is CASSQDWGDTEAFF. In nucleotides, the CDR3 is TGCGCCAGCAGCCAAGATTGGGGGGACACTGAAGCTTTCTTT.

On this clonotype: Sequence at one end of the junction differs from germline and may be a read error. This chain links TRBV3-1 with TRBJ1-6; possible D gene TRBD1, 6 bases. The germline gives CDR1 LGHDT, CDR2 YNNKEL (reference sequence). The CDR3 spans 14 residues. CDR3: CASSLGQGNSSLHF. CDR3 nucleotides: TGTGCCAGCAGCCTTGGGCAGGGGAATTCATCCCTCCACTTT.